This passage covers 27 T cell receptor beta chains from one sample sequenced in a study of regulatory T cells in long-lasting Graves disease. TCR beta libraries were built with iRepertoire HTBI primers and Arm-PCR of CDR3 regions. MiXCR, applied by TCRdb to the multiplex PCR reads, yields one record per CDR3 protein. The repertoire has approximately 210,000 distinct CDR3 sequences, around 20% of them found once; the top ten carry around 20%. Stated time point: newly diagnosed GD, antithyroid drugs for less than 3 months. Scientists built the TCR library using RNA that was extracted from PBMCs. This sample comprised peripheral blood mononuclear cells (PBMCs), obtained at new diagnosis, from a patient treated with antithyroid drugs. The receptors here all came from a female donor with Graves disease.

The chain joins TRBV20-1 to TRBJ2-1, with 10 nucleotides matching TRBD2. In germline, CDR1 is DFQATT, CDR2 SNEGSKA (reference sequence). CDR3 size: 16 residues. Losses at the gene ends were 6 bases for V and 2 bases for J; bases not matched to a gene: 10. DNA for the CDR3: TGCAGTGCCCCGTGGCTAGCGGGAGATCCCTACAATGAGCAGTTCTTC. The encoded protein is CSAPWLAGDPYNEQFF.

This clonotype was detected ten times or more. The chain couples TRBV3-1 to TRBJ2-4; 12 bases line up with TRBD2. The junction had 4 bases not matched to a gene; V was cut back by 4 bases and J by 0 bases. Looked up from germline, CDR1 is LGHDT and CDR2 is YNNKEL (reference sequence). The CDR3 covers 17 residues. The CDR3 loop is CASSPRTSGIAKNIQYF. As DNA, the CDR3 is TGTGCCAGCAGCCCACGGACTAGCGGGATAGCCAAAAACATTCAGTACTTC. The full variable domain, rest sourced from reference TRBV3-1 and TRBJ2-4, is DTAVSQTPKYLVTQMGNDKSIKCEQNLGHDTMYWYKQDSKKFLKIMFSYNNKELIINETVPNRFSPKSPDKAHLNLHINSLELGDSAVYFCASSPRTSGIAKNIQYFGAGTRLSVL.

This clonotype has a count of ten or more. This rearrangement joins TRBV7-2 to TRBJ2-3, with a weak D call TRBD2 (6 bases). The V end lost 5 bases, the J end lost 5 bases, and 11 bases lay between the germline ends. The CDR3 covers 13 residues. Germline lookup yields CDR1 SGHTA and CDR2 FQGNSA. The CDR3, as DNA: TGTGCCAGCAGCCCGGGAGCGCGAGATACGCAGTATTTT. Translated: CASSPGARDTQYF.

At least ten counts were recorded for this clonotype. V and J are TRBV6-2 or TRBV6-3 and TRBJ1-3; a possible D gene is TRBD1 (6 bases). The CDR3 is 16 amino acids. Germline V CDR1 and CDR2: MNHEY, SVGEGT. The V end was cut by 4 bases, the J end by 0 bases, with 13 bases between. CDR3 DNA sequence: TGTGCCAGCAGTTGGGACATCCCGAGCTCTGGAAACACCATATATTTT. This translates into CASSWDIPSSGNTIYF.

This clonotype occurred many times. The CDR3 is CASGEDGNTGELFF. The DNA for the CDR3 is TGTGCCAGCGGCGAGGACGGAAACACCGGGGAGCTGTTTTTT. The chain recombines TRBV2 with TRBJ2-2; D unresolved. The CDR3 has 14 residues. Germline assignment: CDR1 SNHLY and CDR2 FYNNEI. The V gene lost 8 bases and the J gene lost 2 bases, with 12 bases spanning the gap.

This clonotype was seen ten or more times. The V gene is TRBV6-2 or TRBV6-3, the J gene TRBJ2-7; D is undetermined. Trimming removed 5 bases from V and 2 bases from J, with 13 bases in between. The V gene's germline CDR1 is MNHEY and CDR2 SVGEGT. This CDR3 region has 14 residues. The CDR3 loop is CASSPLDGAYEQYF. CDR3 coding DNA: TGTGCCAGCAGTCCCTTGGACGGAGCCTACGAGCAGTACTTC.

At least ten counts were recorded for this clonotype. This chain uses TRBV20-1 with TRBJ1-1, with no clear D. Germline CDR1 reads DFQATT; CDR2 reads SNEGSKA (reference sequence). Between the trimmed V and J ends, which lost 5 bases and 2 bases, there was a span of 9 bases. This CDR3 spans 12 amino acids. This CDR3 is CSASTSNTEAFF. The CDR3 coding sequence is TGCAGTGCTTCCACATCTAACACTGAAGCTTTCTTT.

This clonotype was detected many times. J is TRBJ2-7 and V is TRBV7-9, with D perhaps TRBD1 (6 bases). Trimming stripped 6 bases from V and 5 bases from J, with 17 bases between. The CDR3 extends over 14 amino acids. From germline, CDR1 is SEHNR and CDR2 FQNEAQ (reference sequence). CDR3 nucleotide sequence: TGTGCCAGCAGTGAGACGGACAGTCAAGACGAGCAGTACTTC. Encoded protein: CASSETDSQDEQYF.

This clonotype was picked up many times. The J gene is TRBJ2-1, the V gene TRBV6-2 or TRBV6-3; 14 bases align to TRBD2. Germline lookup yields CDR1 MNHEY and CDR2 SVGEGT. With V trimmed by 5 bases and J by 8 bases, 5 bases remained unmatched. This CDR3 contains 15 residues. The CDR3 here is CASSAGTSGSYEQFF. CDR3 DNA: TGTGCCAGCAGTGCCGGGACTAGCGGGAGCTATGAGCAGTTCTTC.

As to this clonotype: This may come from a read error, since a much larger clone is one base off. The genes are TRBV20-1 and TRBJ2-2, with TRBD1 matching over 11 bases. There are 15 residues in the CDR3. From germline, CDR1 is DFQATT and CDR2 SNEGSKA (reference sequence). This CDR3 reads CGASGQGANTGELFF. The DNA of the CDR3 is TGCGGTGCTAGCGGACAGGGGGCAAACACCGGGGAGCTGTTTTTT.

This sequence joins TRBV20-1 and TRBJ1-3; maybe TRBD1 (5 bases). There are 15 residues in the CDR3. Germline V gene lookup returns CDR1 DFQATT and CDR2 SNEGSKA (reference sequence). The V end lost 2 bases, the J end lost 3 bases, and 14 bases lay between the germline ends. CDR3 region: CSARPGALDGNTIYF. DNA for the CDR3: TGCAGTGCTAGACCCGGGGCTTTAGATGGAAACACCATATATTTT.

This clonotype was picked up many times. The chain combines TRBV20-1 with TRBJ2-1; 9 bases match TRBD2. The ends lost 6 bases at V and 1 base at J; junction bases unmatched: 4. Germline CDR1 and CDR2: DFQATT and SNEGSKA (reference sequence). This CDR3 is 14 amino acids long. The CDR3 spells CSARLAESYNEQFF. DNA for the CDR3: TGCAGTGCCAGACTAGCGGAGTCCTACAATGAGCAGTTCTTC.

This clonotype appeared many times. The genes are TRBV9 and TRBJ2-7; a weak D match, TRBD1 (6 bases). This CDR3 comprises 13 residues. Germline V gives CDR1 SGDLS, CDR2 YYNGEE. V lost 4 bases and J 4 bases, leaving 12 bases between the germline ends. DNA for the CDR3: TGTGCCAGCAGCCCATTTACAGGGTACGAGCAGTACTTC. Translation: CASSPFTGYEQYF.

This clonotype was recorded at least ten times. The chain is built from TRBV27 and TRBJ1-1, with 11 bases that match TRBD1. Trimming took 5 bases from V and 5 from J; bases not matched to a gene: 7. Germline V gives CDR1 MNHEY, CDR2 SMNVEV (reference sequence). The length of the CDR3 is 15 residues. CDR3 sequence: CASSPGQGAYTEAFF. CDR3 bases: TGTGCCAGCAGTCCCGGACAGGGGGCTTATACTGAAGCTTTCTTT.

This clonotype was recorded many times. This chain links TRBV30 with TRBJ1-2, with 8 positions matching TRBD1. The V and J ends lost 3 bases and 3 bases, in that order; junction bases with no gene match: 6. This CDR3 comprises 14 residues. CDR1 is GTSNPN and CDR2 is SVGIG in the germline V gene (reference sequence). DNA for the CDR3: TGTGCCTGGAGGACAGGGGTCGGGGACTATGGCTACACCTTC. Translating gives CAWRTGVGDYGYTF. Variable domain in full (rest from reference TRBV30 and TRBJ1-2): SQTIHQWPATLVQPVGSPLSLECTVEGTSNPNLYWYRQAAGRGLQLLFYSVGIGQISSEVPQNLSASRPQDRQFILSSKKLLLSDSGFYLCAWRTGVGDYGYTFGSGTRLTVV.

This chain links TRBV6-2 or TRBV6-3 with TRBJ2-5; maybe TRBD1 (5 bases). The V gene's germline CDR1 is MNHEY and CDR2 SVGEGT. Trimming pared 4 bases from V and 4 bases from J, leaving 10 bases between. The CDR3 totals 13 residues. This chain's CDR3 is CASSWGSRETQYF. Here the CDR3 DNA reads TGTGCCAGCAGTTGGGGCAGCCGAGAGACCCAGTACTTC.

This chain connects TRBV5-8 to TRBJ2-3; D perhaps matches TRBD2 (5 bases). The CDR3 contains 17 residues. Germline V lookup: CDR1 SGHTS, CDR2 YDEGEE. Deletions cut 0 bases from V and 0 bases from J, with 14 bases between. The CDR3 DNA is TGTGCCAGCAGCTTGGCCGGGCTAGCCGATAGCACAGATACGCAGTATTTT. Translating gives CASSLAGLADSTDTQYF. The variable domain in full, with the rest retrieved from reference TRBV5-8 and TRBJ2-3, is EAGVTQSPTHLIKTRGQQATLRCSPISGHTSVYWYQQALGLGLQFLLWYDEGEERNRGNFPPRFSGRQFPNYSSELNVNALELEDSALYLCASSLAGLADSTDTQYFGPGTRLTVL.

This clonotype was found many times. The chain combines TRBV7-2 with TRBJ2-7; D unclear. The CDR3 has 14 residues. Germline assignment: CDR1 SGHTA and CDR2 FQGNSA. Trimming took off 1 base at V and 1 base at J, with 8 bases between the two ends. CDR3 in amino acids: CASSLDPISYEQYF. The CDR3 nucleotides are TGTGCCAGCAGCTTAGATCCAATATCCTACGAGCAGTACTTC.

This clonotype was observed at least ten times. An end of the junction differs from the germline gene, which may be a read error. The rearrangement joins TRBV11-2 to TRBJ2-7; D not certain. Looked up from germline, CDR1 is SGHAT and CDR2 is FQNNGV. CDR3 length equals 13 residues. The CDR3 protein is CASSLDLEGEKYF. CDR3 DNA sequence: TGTGCCAGCAGCTTAGATTTAGAAGGCGAGAAGTACTTC.

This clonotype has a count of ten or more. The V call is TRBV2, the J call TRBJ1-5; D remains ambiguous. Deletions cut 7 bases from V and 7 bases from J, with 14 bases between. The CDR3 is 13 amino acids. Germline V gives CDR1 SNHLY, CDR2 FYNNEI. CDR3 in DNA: TGTGCCAGCAAGTCCGGGGAGGGACAGCCCCAGCATTTT. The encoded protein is CASKSGEGQPQHF.

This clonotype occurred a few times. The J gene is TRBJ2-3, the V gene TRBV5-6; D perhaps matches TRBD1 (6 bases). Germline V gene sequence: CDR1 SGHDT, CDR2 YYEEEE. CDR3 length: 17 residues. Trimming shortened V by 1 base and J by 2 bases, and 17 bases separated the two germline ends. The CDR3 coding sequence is TGTGCCAGCAGCTTGTTTGTAACAGGGAGTACCACAGATACGCAGTATTTT. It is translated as CASSLFVTGSTTDTQYF.

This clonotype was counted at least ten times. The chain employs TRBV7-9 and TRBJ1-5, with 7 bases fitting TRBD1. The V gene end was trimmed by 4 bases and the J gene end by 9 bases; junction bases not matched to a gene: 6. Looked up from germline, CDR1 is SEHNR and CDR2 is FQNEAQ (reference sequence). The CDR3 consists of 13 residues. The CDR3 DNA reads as TGTGCCAGCAGCTCCCAAAACAGGGGGCCCCAGCATTTT. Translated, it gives CASSSQNRGPQHF.

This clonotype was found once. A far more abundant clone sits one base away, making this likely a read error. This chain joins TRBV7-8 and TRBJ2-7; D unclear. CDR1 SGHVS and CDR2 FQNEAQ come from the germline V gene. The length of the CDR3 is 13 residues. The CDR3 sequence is CAGSLGLSYEQYF. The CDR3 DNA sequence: TGTGCCGGCAGCTTAGGGCTCTCCTACGAGCAGTACTTC.

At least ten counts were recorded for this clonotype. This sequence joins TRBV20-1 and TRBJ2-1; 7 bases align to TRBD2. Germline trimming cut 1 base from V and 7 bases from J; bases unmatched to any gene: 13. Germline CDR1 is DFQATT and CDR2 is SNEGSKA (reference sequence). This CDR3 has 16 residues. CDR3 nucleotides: TGCAGTGCTAGAGGGGACTGGAGCGGGACTGGGAATGAGCAGTTCTTC. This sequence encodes CSARGDWSGTGNEQFF.

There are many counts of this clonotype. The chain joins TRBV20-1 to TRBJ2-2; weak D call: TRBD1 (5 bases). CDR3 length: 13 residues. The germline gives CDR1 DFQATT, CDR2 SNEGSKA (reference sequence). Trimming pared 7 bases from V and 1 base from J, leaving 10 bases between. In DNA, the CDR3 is TGCAGTGGCCTGGGGCTGAACACCGGGGAGCTGTTTTTT. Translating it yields CSGLGLNTGELFF.

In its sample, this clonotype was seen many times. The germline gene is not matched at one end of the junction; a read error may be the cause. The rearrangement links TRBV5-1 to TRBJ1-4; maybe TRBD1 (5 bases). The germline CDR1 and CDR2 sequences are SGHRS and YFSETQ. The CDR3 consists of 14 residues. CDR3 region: CASSLRGANEKLFF. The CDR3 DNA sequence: TGTGCCAGCAGCTTGAGAGGGGCGAATGAAAAACTGTTTTTT. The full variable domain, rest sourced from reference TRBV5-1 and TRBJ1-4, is KAGVTQTPRYLIKTRGQQVTLSCSPISGHRSVSWYQQTPGQGLQFLFEYFSETQRNKGNFPGRFSGRQFSNSRSEMNVSTLELGDSALYLCASSLRGANEKLFFGSGTQLSVL.

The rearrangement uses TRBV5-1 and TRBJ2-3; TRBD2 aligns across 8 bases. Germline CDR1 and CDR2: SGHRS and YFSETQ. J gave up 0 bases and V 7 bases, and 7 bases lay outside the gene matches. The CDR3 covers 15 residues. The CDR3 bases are TGCGCCAGCCATTCTAGCGGGCTCAGCACAGATACGCAGTATTTT. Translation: CASHSSGLSTDTQYF.